The clone carrying this TCR beta chain was detected only a few times. Antigen unknown. Germline V lookup: CDR1 DFQATT, CDR2 SNEGSKA (reference sequence). The CDR3 contains 18 residues. Trimming cost V 6 bases and J 4 bases; bases outside gene matches: 14. These data belong to a study of blood T cells in healthy people across ages. Study information: Template switching recovered approximately one barcoded beta molecule for every two T cells. Study outcomes and limitations: Fewer expanded clones and more diversity marked long-lived versus aged donors.

It was with a sample-barcoded 5' primer and a J-beta primer mix that a second PCR of roughly 6 to 12 cycles was run. MiXCR was run by TCRdb on the 5' RACE reads, yielding one entry per CDR3 protein. The sample has about 580,000 distinct CDR3 sequences; around 50% are singletons. Healthy Caucasians from Russia aged about 6 to 90 served as donors. Extraction of total RNA produced a minimum of 6 micrograms from each sample. The chain has TRBV20-1 and TRBJ2-1; 14 bases are shared with TRBD2. This receptor was taken from a man older than 75 in good health. Source material: blood. The CDR3 sequence is CSASGLSGTSGGYNEQFF. The CDR3 DNA sequence: TGCAGTGCATCGGGACTTTCCGGGACTAGCGGGGGATACAATGAGCAGTTCTTC.